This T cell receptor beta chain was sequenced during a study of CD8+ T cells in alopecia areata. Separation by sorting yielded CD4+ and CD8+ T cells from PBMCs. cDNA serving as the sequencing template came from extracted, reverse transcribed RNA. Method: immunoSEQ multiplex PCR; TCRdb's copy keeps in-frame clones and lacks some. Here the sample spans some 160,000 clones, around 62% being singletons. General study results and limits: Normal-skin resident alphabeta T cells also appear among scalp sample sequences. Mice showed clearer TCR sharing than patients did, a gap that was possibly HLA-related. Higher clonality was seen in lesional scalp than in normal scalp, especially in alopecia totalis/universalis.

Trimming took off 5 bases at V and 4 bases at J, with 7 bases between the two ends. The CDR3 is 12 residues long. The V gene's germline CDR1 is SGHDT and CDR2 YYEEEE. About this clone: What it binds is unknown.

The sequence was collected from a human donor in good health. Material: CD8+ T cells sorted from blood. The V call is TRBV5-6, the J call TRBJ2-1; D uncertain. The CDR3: CASSYTYNEQFF. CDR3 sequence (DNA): TGTGCCAGCAGTTATACATACAATGAGCAGTTCTTC.